This section outlines one T cell receptor (beta chain) sequence together with its context. These data originate in a study of patients and donors after allogeneic stem cell transplantation. This CDR3 region has 16 residues. The germline gives CDR1 LGHDT, CDR2 YNNKEL (reference sequence). After removal of 4 bases from V and 5 bases from J, the junction contained 6 bases not matched to a gene. MiXCR was run by TCRdb on the RT-PCR reads, yielding one entry per CDR3 protein. The sample yields roughly 940,000 distinct CDR3 sequences, over 15% seen once. Sample: blood, either unsorted or a sorted T cell fraction (not recorded which). V gene TRBV3-1 combines with J gene TRBJ2-2, with 11 bases matching TRBD2. The sequence was collected from a human donor who was either an allogeneic HSCT recipient or a stem cell or donor lymphocyte infusion donor (not recorded which). It is not recorded whose cells these are; they may come from a transplant donor. This chain's CDR3 is CASSPRTSGRTGELFF. Written as DNA, the CDR3 is TGTGCCAGCAGCCCCCGGACTAGCGGGCGTACCGGGGAGCTGTTTTTT. Supplemented by reference TRBV3-1 and TRBJ2-2, the full variable domain reads DTAVSQTPKYLVTQMGNDKSIKCEQNLGHDTMYWYKQDSKKFLKIMFSYNNKELIINETVPNRFSPKSPDKAHLNLHINSLELGDSAVYFCASSPRTSGRTGELFFGEGSRLTVL.